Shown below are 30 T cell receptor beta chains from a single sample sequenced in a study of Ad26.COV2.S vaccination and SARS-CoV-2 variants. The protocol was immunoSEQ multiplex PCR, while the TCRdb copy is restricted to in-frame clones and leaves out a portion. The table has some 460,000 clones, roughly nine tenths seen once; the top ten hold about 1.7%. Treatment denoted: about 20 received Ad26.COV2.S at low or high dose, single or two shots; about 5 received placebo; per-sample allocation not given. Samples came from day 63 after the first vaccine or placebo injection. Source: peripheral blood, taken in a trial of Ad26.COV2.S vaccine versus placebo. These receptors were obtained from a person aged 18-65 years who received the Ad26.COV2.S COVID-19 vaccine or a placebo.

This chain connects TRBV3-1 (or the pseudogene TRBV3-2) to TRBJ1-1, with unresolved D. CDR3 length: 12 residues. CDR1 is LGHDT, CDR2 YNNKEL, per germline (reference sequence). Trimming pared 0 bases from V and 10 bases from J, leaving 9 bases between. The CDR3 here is CASSQDNRGAFF. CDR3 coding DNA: TGTGCCAGCAGCCAAGATAACAGAGGAGCTTTCTTT.

This chain's CDR3 is CASSQGRIRDRETRVDEQFF. The CDR3 region has the DNA TGCGCCAGCAGCCAAGGTCGGATTCGGGACAGGGAAACCCGTGTGGATGAGCAGTTCTTC. The chain couples TRBV4-3 to TRBJ2-1; 9 nucleotides agree with TRBD1. The CDR3 has 20 amino acids. The V gene's germline CDR1 is LGHNA and CDR2 YSLEER. Trimming took 1 base from V and 8 from J; bases not matched to a gene: 21.

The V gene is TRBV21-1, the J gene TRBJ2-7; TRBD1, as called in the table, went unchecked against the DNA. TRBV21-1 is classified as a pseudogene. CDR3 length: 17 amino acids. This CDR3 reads CASSLKVGQANVPGQYF. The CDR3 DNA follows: TGTGCCAGCAGCCTGAAGGTGGGACAGGCGAATGTTCCTGGGCAGTACTTC.

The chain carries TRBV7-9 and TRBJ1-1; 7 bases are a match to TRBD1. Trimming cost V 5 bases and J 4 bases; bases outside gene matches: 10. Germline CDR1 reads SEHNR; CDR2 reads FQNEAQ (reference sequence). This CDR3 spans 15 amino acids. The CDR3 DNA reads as TGTGCCAGCAGCCCTAGGGGGCTGGAGATCACTGAAGCTTTCTTT. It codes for CASSPRGLEITEAFF.

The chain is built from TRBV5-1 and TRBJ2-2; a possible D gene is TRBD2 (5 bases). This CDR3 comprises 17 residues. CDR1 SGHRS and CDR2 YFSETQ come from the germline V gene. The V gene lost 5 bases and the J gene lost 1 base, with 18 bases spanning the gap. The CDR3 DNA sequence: TGCGCCAGCAGACGAACGACGGACTTACAGAACACCGGGGAGCTGTTTTTT. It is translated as CASRRTTDLQNTGELFF.

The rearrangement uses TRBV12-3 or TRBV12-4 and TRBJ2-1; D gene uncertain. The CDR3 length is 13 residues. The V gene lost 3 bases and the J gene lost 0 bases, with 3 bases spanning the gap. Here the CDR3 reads CASSFSSYNEQFF. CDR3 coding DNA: TGTGCCAGCAGTTTTAGCTCCTACAATGAGCAGTTCTTC.

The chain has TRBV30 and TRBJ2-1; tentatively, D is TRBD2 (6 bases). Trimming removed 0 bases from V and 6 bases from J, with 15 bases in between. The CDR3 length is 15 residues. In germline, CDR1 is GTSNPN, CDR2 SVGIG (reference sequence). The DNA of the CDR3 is TGTGCCTGGAGTGTGGGACTCCCACGGGGCAATGAGCAGTTCTTC. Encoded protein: CAWSVGLPRGNEQFF.

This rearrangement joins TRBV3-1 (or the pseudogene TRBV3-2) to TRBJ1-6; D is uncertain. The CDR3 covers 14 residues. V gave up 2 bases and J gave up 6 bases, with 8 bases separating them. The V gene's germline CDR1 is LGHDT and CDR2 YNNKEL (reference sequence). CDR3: CASSQLVLNSPLHF. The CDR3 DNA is TGTGCCAGCAGCCAACTGGTTCTTAATTCACCCCTCCACTTT.

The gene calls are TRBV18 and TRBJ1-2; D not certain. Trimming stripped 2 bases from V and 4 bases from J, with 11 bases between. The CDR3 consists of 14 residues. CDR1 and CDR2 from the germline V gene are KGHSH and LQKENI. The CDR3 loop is CASSPTTAVYGYTF. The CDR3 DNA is TGTGCCAGCTCACCAACGACGGCAGTCTATGGCTACACCTTC.

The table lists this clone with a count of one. CDR3 loop: CASSPFRDSKNTEAFF. The CDR3 DNA reads as TGTGCCAGCAGCCCCTTCCGGGACAGTAAGAACACTGAAGCTTTCTTT. J is TRBJ1-1 and V is TRBV7-9; 7 bases map to TRBD1. The CDR3 runs to 16 residues. J was trimmed by 1 base and V by 5 bases; bases with no gene match: 10. The V gene's germline CDR1 is SEHNR and CDR2 FQNEAQ (reference sequence).

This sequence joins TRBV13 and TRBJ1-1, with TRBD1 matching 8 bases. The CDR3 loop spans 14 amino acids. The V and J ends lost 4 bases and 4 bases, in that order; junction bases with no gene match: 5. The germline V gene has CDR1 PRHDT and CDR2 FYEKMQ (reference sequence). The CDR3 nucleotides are TGTGCCAGCAGCTGGAGGGGACAGGCCACTGAAGCTTTCTTT. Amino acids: CASSWRGQATEAFF. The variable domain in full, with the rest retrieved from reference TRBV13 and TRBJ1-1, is AAGVIQSPRHLIKEKRETATLKCYPIPRHDTVYWYQQGPGQDPQFLISFYEKMQSDKGSIPDRFSAQQFSDYHSELNMSSLELGDSALYFCASSWRGQATEAFFGQGTRLTVV.

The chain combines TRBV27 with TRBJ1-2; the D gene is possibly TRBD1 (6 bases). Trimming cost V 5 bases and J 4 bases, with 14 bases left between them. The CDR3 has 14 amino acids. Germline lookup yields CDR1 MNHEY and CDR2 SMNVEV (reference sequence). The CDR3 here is CASSPKTGTYGYTF. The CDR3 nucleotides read TGTGCCAGCAGTCCCAAGACAGGAACCTATGGCTACACCTTC.

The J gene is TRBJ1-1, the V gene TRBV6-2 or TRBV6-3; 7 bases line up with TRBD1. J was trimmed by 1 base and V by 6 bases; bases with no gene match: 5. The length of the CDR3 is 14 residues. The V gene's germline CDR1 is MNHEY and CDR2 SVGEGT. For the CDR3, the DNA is TGTGCCAGCAGCCGGACAGGCGAGAACACTGAAGCTTTCTTT. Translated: CASSRTGENTEAFF.

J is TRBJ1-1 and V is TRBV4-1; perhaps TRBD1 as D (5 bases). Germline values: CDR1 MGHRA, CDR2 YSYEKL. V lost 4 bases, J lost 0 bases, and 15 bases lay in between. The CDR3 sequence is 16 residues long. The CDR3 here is CASSPHPPRVNTEAFF. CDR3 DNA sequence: TGCGCCAGCAGCCCCCACCCCCCCAGGGTGAACACTGAAGCTTTCTTT.

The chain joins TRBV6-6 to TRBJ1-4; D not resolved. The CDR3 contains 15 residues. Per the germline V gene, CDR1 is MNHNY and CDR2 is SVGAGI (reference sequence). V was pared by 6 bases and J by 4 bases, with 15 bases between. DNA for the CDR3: TGTGCCAGCAGAGACCCGACCGGGATTAATGAAAAACTGTTTTTT. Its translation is CASRDPTGINEKLFF.

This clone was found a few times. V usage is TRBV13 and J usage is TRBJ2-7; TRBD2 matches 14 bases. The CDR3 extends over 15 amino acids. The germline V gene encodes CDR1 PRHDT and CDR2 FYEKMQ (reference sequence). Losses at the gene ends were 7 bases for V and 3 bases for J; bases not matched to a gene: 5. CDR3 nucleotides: TGTGCCAGCATGACTAGCGGGAGGGCCAGCTACGAGCAGTACTTC. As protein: CASMTSGRASYEQYF.

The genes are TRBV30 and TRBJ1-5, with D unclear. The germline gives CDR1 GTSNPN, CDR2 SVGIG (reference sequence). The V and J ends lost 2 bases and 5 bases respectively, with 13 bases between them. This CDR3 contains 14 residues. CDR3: CAWSPGVRYQPQHF. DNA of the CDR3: TGTGCCTGGAGTCCTGGGGTAAGGTATCAGCCCCAGCATTTT.

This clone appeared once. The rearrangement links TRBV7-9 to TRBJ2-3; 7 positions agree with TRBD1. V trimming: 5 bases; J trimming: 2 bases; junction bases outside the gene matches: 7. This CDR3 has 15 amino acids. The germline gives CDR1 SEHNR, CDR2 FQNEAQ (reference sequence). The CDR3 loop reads CASSRLTGPTDTQYF. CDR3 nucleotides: TGTGCCAGCAGCCGATTGACAGGGCCCACAGATACGCAGTATTTT.

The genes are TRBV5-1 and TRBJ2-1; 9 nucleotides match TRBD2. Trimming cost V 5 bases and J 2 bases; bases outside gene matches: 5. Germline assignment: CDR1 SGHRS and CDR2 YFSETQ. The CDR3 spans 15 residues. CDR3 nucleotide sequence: TGCGCCAGCAGATACCTAGCGGGACCCTACAATGAGCAGTTCTTC. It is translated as CASRYLAGPYNEQFF. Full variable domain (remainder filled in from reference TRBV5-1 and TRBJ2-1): KAGVTQTPRYLIKTRGQQVTLSCSPISGHRSVSWYQQTPGQGLQFLFEYFSETQRNKGNFPGRFSGRQFSNSRSEMNVSTLELGDSALYLCASRYLAGPYNEQFFGPGTRLTVL.

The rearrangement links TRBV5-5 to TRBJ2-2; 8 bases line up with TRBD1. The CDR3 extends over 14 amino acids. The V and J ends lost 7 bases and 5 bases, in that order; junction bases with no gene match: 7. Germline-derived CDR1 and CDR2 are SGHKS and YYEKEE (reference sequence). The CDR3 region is CASADRVWTGELFF. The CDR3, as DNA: TGTGCCAGCGCGGACAGGGTATGGACCGGGGAGCTGTTTTTT.

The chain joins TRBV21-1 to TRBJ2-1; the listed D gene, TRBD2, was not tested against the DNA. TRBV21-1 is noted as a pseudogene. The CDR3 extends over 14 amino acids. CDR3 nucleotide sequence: TGTGCCAGCATCAGACTAGCGGGAGTGAATGAGCAGTTCTTC. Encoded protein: CASIRLAGVNEQFF.

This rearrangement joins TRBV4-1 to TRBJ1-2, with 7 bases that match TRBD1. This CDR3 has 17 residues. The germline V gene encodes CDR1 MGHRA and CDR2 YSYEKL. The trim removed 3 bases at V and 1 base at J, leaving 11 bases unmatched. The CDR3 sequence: CASSQGQPLRFNYGYTF. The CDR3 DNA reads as TGCGCCAGCAGCCAGGGACAGCCCCTAAGGTTTAACTATGGCTACACCTTC.

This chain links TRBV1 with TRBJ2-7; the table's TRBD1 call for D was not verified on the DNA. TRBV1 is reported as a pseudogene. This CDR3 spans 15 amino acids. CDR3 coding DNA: TGCACCAGCAGCCAGAGGACAGAATCCGCCTACGAGCAGTACTTC. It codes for CTSSQRTESAYEQYF.

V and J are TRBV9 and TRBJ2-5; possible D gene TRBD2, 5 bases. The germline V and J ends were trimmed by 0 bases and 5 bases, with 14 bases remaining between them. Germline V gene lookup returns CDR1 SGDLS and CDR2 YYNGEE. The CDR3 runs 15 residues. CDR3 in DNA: TGTGCCAGCAGCGTAGATGGTCTAGCTGGGGAGACCCAGTACTTC. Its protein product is CASSVDGLAGETQYF.

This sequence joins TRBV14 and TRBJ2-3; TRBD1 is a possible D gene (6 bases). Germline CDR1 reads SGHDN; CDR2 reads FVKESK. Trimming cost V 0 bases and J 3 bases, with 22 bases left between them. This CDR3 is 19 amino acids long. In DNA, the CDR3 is TGTGCCAGCAGCCAAGATCTTGGGGGCACTGGGGTCCTTACAGATACGCAGTATTTT. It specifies CASSQDLGGTGVLTDTQYF.

The CDR3 protein is CASRPGTPSYNEQFF. As DNA, the CDR3 is TGCGCCAGCAGGCCGGGGACACCCTCCTACAATGAGCAGTTCTTC. The chain has TRBV10-2 and TRBJ2-1, with a tentative D call TRBD1 (6 bases). This CDR3 spans 15 amino acids. The germline V gene has CDR1 WSHSY and CDR2 SAAADI. V was shortened by 6 bases and J by 0 bases, with 12 bases between the two germline ends.

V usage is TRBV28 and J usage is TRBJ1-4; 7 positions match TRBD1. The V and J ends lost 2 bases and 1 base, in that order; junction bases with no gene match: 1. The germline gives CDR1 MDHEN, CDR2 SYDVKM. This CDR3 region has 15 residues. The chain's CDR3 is CASSLTGVTNEKLFF. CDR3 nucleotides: TGTGCCAGCAGTTTAACAGGGGTAACTAATGAAAAACTGTTTTTT.

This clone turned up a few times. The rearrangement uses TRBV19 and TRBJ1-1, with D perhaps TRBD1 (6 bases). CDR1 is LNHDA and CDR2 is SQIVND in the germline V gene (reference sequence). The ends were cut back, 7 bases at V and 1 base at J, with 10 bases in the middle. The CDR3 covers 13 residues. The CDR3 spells CASTTDRNTEAFF. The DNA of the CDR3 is TGTGCCAGTACTACGGACAGGAACACTGAAGCTTTCTTT.

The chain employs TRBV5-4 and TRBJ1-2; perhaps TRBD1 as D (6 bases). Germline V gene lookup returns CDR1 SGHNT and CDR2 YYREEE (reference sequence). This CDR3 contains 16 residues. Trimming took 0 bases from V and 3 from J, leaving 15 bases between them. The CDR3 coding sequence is TGTGCCAGCAGCTTGGTGGGGGGCTTGTCTGACTATGGCTACACCTTC. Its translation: CASSLVGGLSDYGYTF.

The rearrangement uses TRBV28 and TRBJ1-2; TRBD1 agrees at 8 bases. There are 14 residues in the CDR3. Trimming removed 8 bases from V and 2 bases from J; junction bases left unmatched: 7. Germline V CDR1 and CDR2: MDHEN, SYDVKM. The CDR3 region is CASRTGTGNYGYTF. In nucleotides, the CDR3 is TGTGCCAGCCGCACCGGGACAGGAAACTATGGCTACACCTTC.